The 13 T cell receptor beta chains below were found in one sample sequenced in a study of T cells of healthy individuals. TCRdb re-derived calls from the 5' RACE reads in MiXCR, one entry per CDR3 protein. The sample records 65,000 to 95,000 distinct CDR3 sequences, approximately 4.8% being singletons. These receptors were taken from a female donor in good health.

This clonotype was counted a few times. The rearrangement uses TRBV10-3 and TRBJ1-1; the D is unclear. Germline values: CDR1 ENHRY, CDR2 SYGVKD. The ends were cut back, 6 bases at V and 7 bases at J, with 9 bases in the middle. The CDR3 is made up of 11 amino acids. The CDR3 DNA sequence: TGTGCCATCAGAGGGAGTGGTGAAGCTTTCTTT. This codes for CAIRGSGEAFF.

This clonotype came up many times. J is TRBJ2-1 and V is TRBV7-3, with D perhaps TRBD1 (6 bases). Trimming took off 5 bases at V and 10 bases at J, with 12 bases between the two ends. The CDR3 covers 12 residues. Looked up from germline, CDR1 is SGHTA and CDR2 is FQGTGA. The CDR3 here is CASSPQRGEQFF. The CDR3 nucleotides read TGTGCCAGCAGCCCCCAAAGGGGGGAGCAGTTCTTC.

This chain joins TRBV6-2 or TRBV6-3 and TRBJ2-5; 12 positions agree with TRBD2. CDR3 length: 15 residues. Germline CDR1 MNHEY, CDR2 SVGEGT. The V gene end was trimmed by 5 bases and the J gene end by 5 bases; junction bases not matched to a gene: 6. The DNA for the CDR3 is TGTGCCAGCAGTCGATGGACTAGCGGGAAGGAGACCCAGTACTTC. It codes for CASSRWTSGKETQYF.

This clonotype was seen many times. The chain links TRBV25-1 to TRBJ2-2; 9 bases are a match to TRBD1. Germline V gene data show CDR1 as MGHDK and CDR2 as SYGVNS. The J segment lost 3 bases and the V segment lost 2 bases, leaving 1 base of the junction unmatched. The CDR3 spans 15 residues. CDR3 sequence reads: CASSEGDRDTGELFF. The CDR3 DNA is TGTGCCAGCAGTGAAGGGGACAGGGACACCGGGGAGCTGTTTTTT. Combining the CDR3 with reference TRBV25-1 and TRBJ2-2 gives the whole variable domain EADIYQTPRYLVIGTGKKITLECSQTMGHDKMYWYQQDPGMELHLIHYSYGVNSTEKGDLSSESTVSRIRTEHFPLTLESARPSHTSQYLCASSEGDRDTGELFFGEGSRLTVL.

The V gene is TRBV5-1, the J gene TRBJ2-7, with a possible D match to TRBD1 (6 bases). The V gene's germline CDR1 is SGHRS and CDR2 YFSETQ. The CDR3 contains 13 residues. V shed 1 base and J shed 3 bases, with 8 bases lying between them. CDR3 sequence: CASSLQGYYEQYF. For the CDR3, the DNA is TGCGCCAGCAGCTTGCAGGGGTACTACGAGCAGTACTTC.

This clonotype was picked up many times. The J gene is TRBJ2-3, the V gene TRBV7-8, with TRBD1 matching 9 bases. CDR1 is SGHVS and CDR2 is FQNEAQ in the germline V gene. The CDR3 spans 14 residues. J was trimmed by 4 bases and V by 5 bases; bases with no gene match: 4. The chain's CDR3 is CASSKRDRADTQYF. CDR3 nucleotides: TGTGCCAGCAGCAAACGGGACAGGGCAGATACGCAGTATTTT.

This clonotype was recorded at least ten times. Here the CDR3 DNA reads TGTGCCAGCAGTGGGGACTTACAGGGCTCGGAGGGCTACACCTTC. Residues: CASSGDLQGSEGYTF. The chain employs TRBV2 and TRBJ1-2; D perhaps matches TRBD1 (6 bases). The CDR3 totals 15 residues. Germline CDR1 SNHLY, CDR2 FYNNEI. V was pared by 4 bases and J by 8 bases, with 20 bases between.

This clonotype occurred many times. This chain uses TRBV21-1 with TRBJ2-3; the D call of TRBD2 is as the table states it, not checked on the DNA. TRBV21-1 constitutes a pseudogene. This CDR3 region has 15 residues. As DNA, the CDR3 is TGTGCCAGCAGCAAAGCGCTGAGGGACCAAGATACGCAGTATTTT. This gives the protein CASSKALRDQDTQYF.

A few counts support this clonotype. CDR3 amino acids: CASSLYSANTGELFF. DNA of the CDR3: TGTGCCAGCAGTTTATACTCCGCGAACACCGGGGAGCTGTTTTTT. The V gene is TRBV27, the J gene TRBJ2-2; D not resolved. V was clipped by 1 base and J by 0 bases, with 6 bases between them. The CDR3 is made up of 15 amino acids. Germline V CDR1 and CDR2: MNHEY, SMNVEV (reference sequence).

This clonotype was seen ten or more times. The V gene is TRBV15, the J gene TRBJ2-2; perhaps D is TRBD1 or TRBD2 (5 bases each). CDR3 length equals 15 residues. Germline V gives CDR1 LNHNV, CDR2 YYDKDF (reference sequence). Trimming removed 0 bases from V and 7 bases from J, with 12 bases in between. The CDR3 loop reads CATSRERGVDGELFF. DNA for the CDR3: TGTGCCACCAGCAGAGAGAGAGGGGTGGACGGGGAGCTGTTTTTT. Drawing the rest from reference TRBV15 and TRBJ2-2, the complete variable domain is DAMVIQNPRYQVTQFGKPVTLSCSQTLNHNVMYWYQQKSSQAPKLLFHYYDKDFNNEADTPDNFQSRRPNTSFCFLDIRSPGLGDTAMYLCATSRERGVDGELFFGEGSRLTVL.

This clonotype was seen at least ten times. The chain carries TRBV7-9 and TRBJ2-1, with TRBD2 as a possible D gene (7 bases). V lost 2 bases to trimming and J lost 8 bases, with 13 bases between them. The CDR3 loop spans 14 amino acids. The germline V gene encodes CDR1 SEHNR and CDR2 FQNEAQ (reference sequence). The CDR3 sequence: CASSLSGRGDEQFF. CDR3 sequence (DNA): TGTGCCAGCAGCTTATCTGGGAGGGGGGATGAGCAGTTCTTC.

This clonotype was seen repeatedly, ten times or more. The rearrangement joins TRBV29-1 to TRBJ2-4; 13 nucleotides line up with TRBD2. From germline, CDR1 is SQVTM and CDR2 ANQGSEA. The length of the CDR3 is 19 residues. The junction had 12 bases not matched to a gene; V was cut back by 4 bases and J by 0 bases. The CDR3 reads CSVAPWGGLAGAAKNIQYF. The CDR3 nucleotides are TGCAGCGTTGCCCCTTGGGGCGGACTAGCGGGAGCAGCCAAAAACATTCAGTACTTC.

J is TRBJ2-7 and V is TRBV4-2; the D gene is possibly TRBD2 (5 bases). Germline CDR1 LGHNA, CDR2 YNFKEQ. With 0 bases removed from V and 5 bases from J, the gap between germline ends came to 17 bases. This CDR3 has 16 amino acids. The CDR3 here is CASSQDKRTPANEQYF. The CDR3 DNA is TGTGCCAGCAGCCAAGATAAGCGGACTCCTGCTAACGAGCAGTACTTC.